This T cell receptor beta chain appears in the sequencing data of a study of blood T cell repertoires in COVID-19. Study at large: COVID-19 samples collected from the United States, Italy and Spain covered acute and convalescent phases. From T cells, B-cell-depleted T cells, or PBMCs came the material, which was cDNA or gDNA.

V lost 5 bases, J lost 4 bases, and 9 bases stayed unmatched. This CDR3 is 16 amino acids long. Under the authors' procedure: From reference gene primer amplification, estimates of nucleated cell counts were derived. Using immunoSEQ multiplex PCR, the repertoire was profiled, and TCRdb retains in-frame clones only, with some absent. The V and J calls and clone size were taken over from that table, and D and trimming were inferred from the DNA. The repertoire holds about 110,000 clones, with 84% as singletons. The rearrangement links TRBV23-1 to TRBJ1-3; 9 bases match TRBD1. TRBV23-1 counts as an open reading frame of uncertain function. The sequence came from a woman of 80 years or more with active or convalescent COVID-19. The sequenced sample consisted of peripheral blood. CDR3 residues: CASSIRTGAVGNTIYF. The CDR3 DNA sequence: TGCGCCAGCAGTATTCGGACAGGGGCGGTAGGAAACACCATATATTTT.